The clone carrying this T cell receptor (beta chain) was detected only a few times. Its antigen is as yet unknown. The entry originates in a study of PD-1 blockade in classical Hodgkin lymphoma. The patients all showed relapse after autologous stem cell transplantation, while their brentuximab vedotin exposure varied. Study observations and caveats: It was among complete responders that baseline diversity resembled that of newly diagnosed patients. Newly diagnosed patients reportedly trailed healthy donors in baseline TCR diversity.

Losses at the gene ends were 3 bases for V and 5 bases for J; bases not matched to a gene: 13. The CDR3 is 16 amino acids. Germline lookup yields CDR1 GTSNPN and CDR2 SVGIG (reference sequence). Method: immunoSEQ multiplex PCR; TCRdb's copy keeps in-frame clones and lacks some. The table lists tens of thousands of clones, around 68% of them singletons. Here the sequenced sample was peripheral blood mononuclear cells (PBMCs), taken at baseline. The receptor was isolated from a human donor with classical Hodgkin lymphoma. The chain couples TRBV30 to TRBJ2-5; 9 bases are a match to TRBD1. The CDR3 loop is CAWSFRRQGVEETQYF. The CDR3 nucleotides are TGTGCCTGGAGCTTCCGGAGACAGGGGGTCGAGGAGACCCAGTACTTC.